The 32 T cell receptor beta chains below all came from one sample that was sequenced in a study of blood T cells in healthy people across ages. A J-beta primer mix and a sample-barcoded 5' primer were used in a second PCR of roughly 6 to 11 cycles. TCRdb fed the 5' RACE reads into MiXCR, producing one record per CDR3 protein. The sample shows under 2 million distinct CDR3 sequences, about 31% of them seen only once. The material sequenced was blood. The receptor source for this set is a woman aged 25-40 years in good health.

This clonotype occurred a few times. CDR3 sequence (DNA): TGTGCCAGCAGCCCACTAGCGGAGAATTTAGATACGCAGTATTTT. Its protein product is CASSPLAENLDTQYF. This rearrangement joins TRBV6-5 to TRBJ2-3, with 8 bases lining up with TRBD2. The CDR3 spans 15 residues. The germline CDR1 and CDR2 sequences are MNHEY and SVGAGI. The V and J ends lost 6 bases and 5 bases, in that order; junction bases with no gene match: 10.

This clonotype was observed a few times. The chain employs TRBV20-1 and TRBJ2-1, with 10 bases identical to TRBD2. The CDR3 has 15 residues. From germline, CDR1 is DFQATT and CDR2 SNEGSKA (reference sequence). J was trimmed by 8 bases and V by 6 bases; bases with no gene match: 13. In DNA, the CDR3 is TGCAGTGCCTTCCATCGAGCGGGAGGGGGGGATGAGCAGTTCTTC. Translated: CSAFHRAGGGDEQFF.

This clonotype was detected only a few times. The rearrangement links TRBV6-6 to TRBJ1-5; a possible D gene is TRBD1 (5 bases). The CDR3 consists of 17 residues. The V gene lost 6 bases and the J gene lost 0 bases, with 18 bases spanning the gap. Germline CDR1 is MNHNY and CDR2 is SVGAGI (reference sequence). CDR3 in amino acids: CASRWQGPEGSNQPQHF. The CDR3 DNA reads as TGTGCCAGCAGATGGCAGGGCCCCGAGGGTAGCAATCAGCCCCAGCATTTT.

This chain joins TRBV3-1 and TRBJ2-3; 13 positions match TRBD2. The CDR3 runs 17 residues. Unmatched junction bases numbered 8, after V lost 2 bases and J lost 6 bases. CDR1 and CDR2 from the germline V gene are LGHDT and YNNKEL (reference sequence). Here the CDR3 reads CASSQPWTSGSLDTQYF. CDR3 DNA sequence: TGTGCCAGCAGCCAACCATGGACTAGCGGGAGTTTGGATACGCAGTATTTT.

The V call is TRBV10-3, the J call TRBJ2-3; possibly TRBD2 for D (6 bases). This CDR3 region has 13 residues. V was trimmed by 6 bases and J by 5 bases, leaving 12 bases between them. The germline CDR1 and CDR2 sequences are ENHRY and SYGVKD. CDR3 in amino acids: CAIRTNGGDTQYF. CDR3 sequence (DNA): TGTGCCATCAGGACTAACGGGGGAGATACGCAGTATTTT.

Of note for this clonotype: At one end the junction does not follow the germline gene, possibly because of a read error. The chain joins TRBV18 to TRBJ1-2; maybe TRBD1 (6 bases). This CDR3 has 13 amino acids. Germline lookup yields CDR1 KGHSH and CDR2 LQKENI. CDR3 DNA sequence: TGTACCAGCTCCCCCGACAGGAACTATGGCTACACCTTC. This encodes CTSSPDRNYGYTF.

The V gene is TRBV27, the J gene TRBJ1-2; 7 nucleotides line up with TRBD1. The V and J ends lost 0 bases and 5 bases, in that order; junction bases with no gene match: 9. The germline gives CDR1 MNHEY, CDR2 SMNVEV (reference sequence). This CDR3 has 16 amino acids. CDR3 coding DNA: TGTGCCAGCAGTTTATCGAGTGGGACAGCTACGTATGGCTACACCTTC. It is translated as CASSLSSGTATYGYTF.

The chain uses TRBV10-3 and TRBJ2-1, with D uncertain. Germline loops: CDR1 ENHRY, CDR2 SYGVKD. V lost 11 bases, J lost 0 bases, and 14 bases lay in between. The length of the CDR3 is 14 residues. The CDR3 coding sequence is TGTGCCGTTAAGGCGGCTAGCTCCTACAATGAGCAGTTCTTC. Encoded protein: CAVKAASSYNEQFF.

This clonotype was found a few times. The chain uses TRBV7-6 and TRBJ2-3, with TRBD2 identical over 7 bases. This CDR3 spans 13 amino acids. Germline V gene data show CDR1 as SGHVS and CDR2 as FNYEAQ. V lost 6 bases, J lost 4 bases, and 4 bases stayed unmatched. Here the CDR3 DNA reads TGTGCCAGCAGGGGAGGGATGTCAGATACGCAGTATTTT. This translates into CASRGGMSDTQYF.

This clonotype has a handful of counts. The V call is TRBV20-1, the J call TRBJ2-1, with no clear D. V was shortened by 3 bases and J by 12 bases, with 18 bases between the two germline ends. Germline V gene lookup returns CDR1 DFQATT and CDR2 SNEGSKA (reference sequence). This CDR3 is built from 13 residues. Written as DNA, the CDR3 is TGCAGTGCTAGTGGGTCGGCGCTCCGTGTGCAGTTCTTC. The encoded protein is CSASGSALRVQFF.

The chain joins TRBV6-2 or TRBV6-3 to TRBJ2-1; TRBD2 matches 10 bases. The germline gives CDR1 MNHEY, CDR2 SVGEGT. V lost 0 bases to trimming and J lost 6 bases; unmatched junction nucleotides: 11. The CDR3 totals 18 residues. The CDR3 region is CASSYSSMSSGGFNEQFF. CDR3 sequence (DNA): TGTGCCAGCAGTTACTCGAGCATGAGTAGCGGGGGGTTCAATGAGCAGTTCTTC.

The chain uses TRBV24-1 and TRBJ2-7; D possibly uses TRBD1 or TRBD2 (5 bases each). V was trimmed by 5 bases and J by 1 base, leaving 23 bases between them. This CDR3 comprises 18 residues. Per germline, CDR1 KGHDR and CDR2 SFDVKD. DNA of the CDR3: TGTGCCACCAGTGCCCGAACGGGACGGGACCCTAAGTCCTACGAGCAGTACTTC. The encoded protein is CATSARTGRDPKSYEQYF.

J is TRBJ2-1 and V is TRBV6-2 or TRBV6-3; TRBD1 aligns across 7 bases. V dropped 1 base and J dropped 6; count of bases not matched to a gene: 3. The CDR3 extends over 14 amino acids. From germline, CDR1 is MNHEY and CDR2 SVGEGT. In DNA, the CDR3 is TGTGCCAGCAGTTACTGGGACAGCTCCAATGAGCAGTTCTTC. Its translation: CASSYWDSSNEQFF.

V usage is TRBV9 and J usage is TRBJ2-1; unclear D gene. This CDR3 spans 13 amino acids. Trimming shortened V by 0 bases and J by 6 bases, and 7 bases separated the two germline ends. Germline loops: CDR1 SGDLS, CDR2 YYNGEE. The CDR3 here is CASSVGAINEQFF. The DNA for the CDR3 is TGTGCCAGCAGCGTAGGAGCGATCAATGAGCAGTTCTTC.

Regarding this clonotype: Germline is not matched at one junction end, which may reflect a read error. J is TRBJ2-7 and V is TRBV28, with TRBD1 matching 9 bases. Germline-derived CDR1 and CDR2 are MDHEN and SYDVKM. This CDR3 comprises 14 residues. The CDR3 reads CAGSFAGQGYEQYF. CDR3 sequence (DNA): TGTGCCGGCAGTTTCGCGGGACAGGGATACGAGCAGTACTTC.

Regarding this clonotype: An end of the junction differs from the germline gene, which may be a read error. The chain joins TRBV27 to TRBJ1-1; D not resolved. Germline loops: CDR1 MNHEY, CDR2 SMNVEV (reference sequence). The CDR3 is 13 residues long. CDR3 nucleotides: TGTGGCAGCAGTTTATCGGGTTTCACTGAAGCTTTCTTT. Amino acid sequence: CGSSLSGFTEAFF.

The V and J genes are TRBV7-9 and TRBJ2-3, with D maybe TRBD1 (6 bases). The CDR3 is 17 amino acids. V was trimmed by 2 bases and J by 2 bases, leaving 17 bases between them. The V gene's germline CDR1 is SEHNR and CDR2 FQNEAQ (reference sequence). Written as DNA, the CDR3 is TGTGCCAGCAGCTTAATAGTCCGGGACAATTACACAGATACGCAGTATTTT. As protein: CASSLIVRDNYTDTQYF. Variable domain in full (rest from reference TRBV7-9 and TRBJ2-3): DTGVSQNPRHKITKRGQNVTFRCDPISEHNRLYWYRQTLGQGPEFLTYFQNEAQLEKSRLLSDRFSAERPKGSFSTLEIQRTEQGDSAMYLCASSLIVRDNYTDTQYFGPGTRLTVL.

In this sample, this clonotype turned up a few times. This chain joins TRBV10-3 and TRBJ1-2; no definite D call. The germline V and J ends were trimmed by 2 bases and 10 bases, with 8 bases remaining between them. The CDR3 totals 11 residues. Germline values: CDR1 ENHRY, CDR2 SYGVKD. The CDR3 coding sequence is TGTGCCATCAGTGAGCTGTGGGACTACACCTTC. Translation: CAISELWDYTF.

This clonotype was seen a handful of times. This chain joins TRBV2 and TRBJ2-7; possibly TRBD2 for D (6 bases). Trimming stripped 3 bases from V and 0 bases from J, with 9 bases between. Germline values: CDR1 SNHLY, CDR2 FYNNEI. The CDR3 is made up of 14 amino acids. The CDR3 sequence is CASSDGTLSYEQYF. CDR3 sequence (DNA): TGTGCCAGCAGTGATGGGACTCTCTCCTACGAGCAGTACTTC. Using reference TRBV2 and TRBJ2-7 for the parts outside the CDR3, the full variable domain is EPEVTQTPSHQVTQMGQEVILRCVPISNHLYFYWYRQILGQKVEFLVSFYNNEISEKSEIFDDQFSVERPDGSNFTLKIRSTKLEDSAMYFCASSDGTLSYEQYFGPGTRLTVT.

This chain connects TRBV7-9 to TRBJ2-7; the match to TRBD2 covers 12 bases. CDR1 SEHNR and CDR2 FQNEAQ come from the germline V gene (reference sequence). The CDR3 length is 16 residues. With V trimmed by 4 bases and J by 0 bases, 4 bases remained unmatched. CDR3: CASSSATSGSSYEQYF. The CDR3 DNA reads TGTGCCAGCAGCTCCGCGACTAGCGGGAGCTCCTACGAGCAGTACTTC.

J is TRBJ2-7 and V is TRBV12-3 or TRBV12-4; 7 nucleotides agree with TRBD2. The better agreement between TRBJ2-5 and the DNA end casts doubt on the J call. The CDR3 loop spans 13 amino acids. CDR3 DNA: TGTGCCAGCAGGGAGCGGGGTCAAGAGACCCAGTACTTC. This encodes CASRERGQETQYF.

The chain couples TRBV2 to TRBJ1-5; D gene uncertain. The CDR3 loop spans 13 amino acids. Germline-derived CDR1 and CDR2 are SNHLY and FYNNEI. Deletions cut 6 bases from V and 6 bases from J, with 12 bases between. CDR3 in DNA: TGTGCCAGCAGGCCCCGGGAGGCTCAGCCCCAGCATTTT. This codes for CASRPREAQPQHF.

The chain joins TRBV6-1 to TRBJ1-5; 7 nucleotides line up with TRBD1. Germline V gives CDR1 MNHNS, CDR2 SASEGT. This CDR3 is 16 amino acids long. J was trimmed by 3 bases and V by 7 bases; bases with no gene match: 12. DNA of the CDR3: TGTGCCAGCAATATTTCACCGGGACAGACCAATCAGCCCCAGCATTTT. It specifies CASNISPGQTNQPQHF.

The chain couples TRBV28 to TRBJ1-6; D perhaps matches TRBD1 (5 bases). Trimming shortened V by 3 bases and J by 10 bases, and 19 bases separated the two germline ends. CDR3 length equals 16 residues. The germline V gene encodes CDR1 MDHEN and CDR2 SYDVKM. Written as DNA, the CDR3 is TGTGCCAGCAGTTTCTTCCCAGGGAGTATAGGGTCACCCCTCCACTTT. Its protein is CASSFFPGSIGSPLHF.

This clonotype turned up a few times. V and J are TRBV27 and TRBJ1-1, with TRBD1 as a possible D gene (5 bases). There are 13 residues in the CDR3. Trimming removed 6 bases from V and 5 bases from J, with 13 bases in between. The germline V gene has CDR1 MNHEY and CDR2 SMNVEV (reference sequence). Here the CDR3 reads CASRRLGETEAFF. CDR3 nucleotide sequence: TGTGCCAGCAGACGTCTGGGGGAAACTGAAGCTTTCTTT.

This clonotype was counted ten times or more. The chain is built from TRBV29-1 and TRBJ2-3; D might be TRBD1 (6 bases). The CDR3 covers 16 residues. Per germline, CDR1 SQVTM and CDR2 ANQGSEA. Trimming stripped 5 bases from V and 0 bases from J, with 18 bases between. The CDR3: CSVKGTTTSSTDTQYF. The DNA for the CDR3 is TGCAGCGTTAAGGGGACAACGACCTCTAGCACAGATACGCAGTATTTT.

The sample holds a few counts of this clonotype. The rearrangement joins TRBV5-1 to TRBJ1-2; D is unresolved. Germline loops: CDR1 SGHRS, CDR2 YFSETQ. Trimming cost V 1 base and J 3 bases, with 10 bases left between them. CDR3 size: 14 residues. The CDR3 sequence: CASSLTGKDYGYTF. CDR3 coding DNA: TGCGCCAGCAGCTTGACGGGGAAGGACTATGGCTACACCTTC.

There are a few counts of this clonotype. The chain couples TRBV27 to TRBJ2-4; TRBD1 aligns across 7 bases. The CDR3 covers 12 residues. CDR1 is MNHEY and CDR2 is SMNVEV in the germline V gene (reference sequence). J was trimmed by 6 bases and V by 8 bases; bases with no gene match: 4. The chain's CDR3 is CASRDSLNIQYF. The CDR3 DNA reads as TGTGCCAGCCGGGACAGTTTAAACATTCAGTACTTC.

This clonotype showed up just a few times. The chain combines TRBV5-1 with TRBJ2-7, with a tentative D call TRBD1 (6 bases). The CDR3 length is 13 residues. V lost 4 bases, J lost 1 base, and 9 bases lay in between. CDR1 SGHRS and CDR2 YFSETQ come from the germline V gene. This CDR3 is CASSKDSSYEQYF. Written as DNA, the CDR3 is TGCGCCAGCAGCAAGGACAGTTCCTACGAGCAGTACTTC.

This clonotype was seen a single time. V usage is TRBV2 and J usage is TRBJ2-3, with 12 nucleotides matching TRBD2. V lost 6 bases, J lost 6 bases, and 7 bases stayed unmatched. The length of the CDR3 is 15 residues. The V gene's germline CDR1 is SNHLY and CDR2 FYNNEI. The CDR3 region has the DNA TGTGCCAGCAGCGTAACTAGCGGGGGGTACGATACGCAGTATTTT. This gives the protein CASSVTSGGYDTQYF.

This clonotype was recorded a few times. This chain joins TRBV13 and TRBJ2-3; 14 bases line up with TRBD2. The germline gives CDR1 PRHDT, CDR2 FYEKMQ (reference sequence). V was clipped by 4 bases and J by 5 bases; unmatched bases: 11. The CDR3 length is 18 residues. CDR3 nucleotide sequence: TGTGCCAGCAGCTCGGGACTAGCGGGAGTCCTCTATATAGATACGCAGTATTTT. It encodes CASSSGLAGVLYIDTQYF.

This clonotype was seen a handful of times. One end of the junction does not line up with germline, which may come from a read error. The J gene is TRBJ1-1, the V gene TRBV6-1, with TRBD1 as a possible D gene (5 bases). CDR1 is MNHNS, CDR2 SASEGT, per germline. The CDR3 extends over 15 amino acids. CDR3 DNA: TGTGCCAGCTCCTTAGGTTTAAGGGGCTACACTGAGGCTTTCTTT. This codes for CASSLGLRGYTEAFF.